The 30 T cell receptor beta chains presented below share a single source sample, sequenced in a study of T-cell memory formation after mild COVID-19. TCRdb recomputed calls from the 5' RACE reads with MiXCR, one row per CDR3 protein. This repertoire shows about 340,000 distinct CDR3 sequences, about an eighth found once; its top ten account for roughly a fifth. What was sequenced was PBMCs or a T cell subset sorted from them (not recorded which). The receptors originated from a man aged 18 to 35 who had mild COVID-19 (a few samples of this study predate the infection). Cell type and time point are not known.

This clonotype was recorded many times. The CDR3 region has the DNA TGTGCCAGCAGCTTATTGAGGGAGACCCAGTACTTC. It codes for CASSLLRETQYF. The J gene is TRBJ2-5, the V gene TRBV7-2, with unresolved D. There are 12 residues in the CDR3. V was shortened by 2 bases and J by 5 bases, with 6 bases between the two germline ends. Germline CDR1 SGHTA, CDR2 FQGNSA.

This chain links TRBV25-1 with TRBJ2-7; no clear D. The V gene's germline CDR1 is MGHDK and CDR2 SYGVNS. Trimming left V 6 bases short and J 6 bases short, with 21 bases between. The CDR3 covers 15 residues. The CDR3 loop reads CASSADRVSVGEQYF. The CDR3 nucleotides are TGTGCCAGCAGCGCCGATAGGGTCAGTGTTGGCGAGCAGTACTTC.

The chain employs TRBV19 and TRBJ1-2; D unresolved. Deletions cut 5 bases from V and 8 bases from J, with 18 bases between. This CDR3 is 14 amino acids long. Per the germline V gene, CDR1 is LNHDA and CDR2 is SQIVND (reference sequence). CDR3 in amino acids: CASSPSYGVSGYTF. CDR3 DNA sequence: TGTGCCAGTAGTCCCTCCTACGGCGTCTCCGGCTACACCTTC. Variable domain in full (rest from reference TRBV19 and TRBJ1-2): DGGITQSPKYLFRKEGQNVTLSCEQNLNHDAMYWYRQDPGQGLRLIYYSQIVNDFQKGDIAEGYSVSREKKESFPLTVTSAQKNPTAFYLCASSPSYGVSGYTFGSGTRLTVV.

This clonotype was detected a few times. J is TRBJ2-1 and V is TRBV19, with 8 bases fitting TRBD2. This CDR3 has 15 amino acids. V lost 2 bases to trimming and J lost 8 bases; unmatched junction nucleotides: 8. Per germline, CDR1 LNHDA and CDR2 SQIVND (reference sequence). CDR3 DNA: TGTGCCAGTAGTATACAGGTAGCGGGGTATCATGAGCAGTTCTTC. Translated: CASSIQVAGYHEQFF.

This clonotype was recorded a few times. The chain links TRBV5-8 to TRBJ2-1; 12 bases are a match to TRBD2. With V trimmed by 2 bases and J by 14 bases, 5 bases remained unmatched. The CDR3 sequence is 13 residues long. The germline V gene encodes CDR1 SGHTS and CDR2 YDEGEE. The CDR3 DNA reads as TGTGCCAGCAGCTTATTAGCTAGCGGGGGGGAGTTCTTC. Translated: CASSLLASGGEFF.

This clonotype was seen more than once but under ten times. The chain has TRBV2 and TRBJ2-5; 7 bases fit TRBD2. The CDR3 sequence is 14 residues long. Germline CDR1 reads SNHLY; CDR2 reads FYNNEI. Trimming cost V 5 bases and J 7 bases; bases outside gene matches: 10. CDR3 region: CASSQTGGSGTQYF. CDR3 nucleotides: TGTGCCAGCAGTCAAACCGGGGGGTCAGGGACCCAGTACTTC.

The chain carries TRBV7-9 and TRBJ2-6, with D perhaps TRBD2 (6 bases). The germline CDR1 and CDR2 sequences are SEHNR and FQNEAQ (reference sequence). V was trimmed by 6 bases and J by 0 bases, leaving 15 bases between them. The CDR3 has 17 residues. CDR3 amino acids: CASRPGLRSSGANVLTF. The CDR3 DNA sequence: TGTGCCAGCAGGCCGGGACTTCGGAGCTCTGGGGCCAACGTCCTGACTTTC. Based on the CDR3 plus reference TRBV7-9 and TRBJ2-6, the full variable domain is DTGVSQNPRHKITKRGQNVTFRCDPISEHNRLYWYRQTLGQGPEFLTYFQNEAQLEKSRLLSDRFSAERPKGSFSTLEIQRTEQGDSAMYLCASRPGLRSSGANVLTFGAGSRLTVL.

This clonotype appeared a single time. This chain uses TRBV7-9 with TRBJ1-1; D is undetermined. This CDR3 has 13 amino acids. The germline V and J ends were trimmed by 8 bases and 1 base, with 11 bases remaining between them. Germline CDR1 reads SEHNR; CDR2 reads FQNEAQ (reference sequence). CDR3 residues: CASLPGGNTEAFF. CDR3 bases: TGTGCCAGCTTGCCGGGAGGGAACACTGAAGCTTTCTTT.

The chain uses TRBV6-5 and TRBJ2-2; a possible D gene is TRBD2 (6 bases). Trimming stripped 0 bases from V and 5 bases from J, with 10 bases between. Germline-derived CDR1 and CDR2 are MNHEY and SVGAGI. This CDR3 region has 15 residues. The CDR3 sequence is CASSYSAGTTGELFF. In nucleotides, the CDR3 is TGTGCCAGCAGTTACTCGGCAGGGACTACCGGGGAGCTGTTTTTT.

This rearrangement joins TRBV7-9 to TRBJ1-5; D call uncertain. The length of the CDR3 is 12 residues. Between the trimmed V and J ends, which lost 5 bases and 5 bases, there was a span of 7 bases. The germline V gene encodes CDR1 SEHNR and CDR2 FQNEAQ (reference sequence). The CDR3 loop reads CASSPSDQPQHF. In nucleotides, the CDR3 is TGTGCCAGCAGCCCCTCGGATCAGCCCCAGCATTTT.

In its sample, this clonotype was seen a few times. The rearrangement links TRBV5-8 to TRBJ1-6; D perhaps matches TRBD1 (5 bases). The V end was cut by 4 bases, the J end by 5 bases, with 10 bases between. From germline, CDR1 is SGHTS and CDR2 YDEGEE. CDR3 length equals 14 residues. CDR3 in amino acids: CASSPVGHNSPLHF. DNA of the CDR3: TGTGCCAGCAGCCCGGTGGGGCATAATTCACCCCTCCACTTT. The full variable domain, with the rest looked up from reference TRBV5-8 and TRBJ1-6, is EAGVTQSPTHLIKTRGQQATLRCSPISGHTSVYWYQQALGLGLQFLLWYDEGEERNRGNFPPRFSGRQFPNYSSELNVNALELEDSALYLCASSPVGHNSPLHFGNGTRLTVT.

In this sample, this clonotype turned up a few times. V gene TRBV5-5 combines with J gene TRBJ2-5; D might be TRBD1 (7 bases). Germline CDR1 is SGHKS and CDR2 is YYEKEE (reference sequence). V was pared by 0 bases and J by 1 base, with 13 bases between. The CDR3 has 16 residues. The CDR3 DNA follows: TGTGCCAGCAGCTTGGAGGCAGGGGGAGGCCAAGAGACCCAGTACTTC. Translation: CASSLEAGGGQETQYF.

The J gene is TRBJ2-2, the V gene TRBV12-3 or TRBV12-4; 7 bases fit TRBD2. CDR3 length: 18 amino acids. Unmatched junction bases numbered 7, after V lost 0 bases and J lost 0 bases. CDR3 loop: CASSLAGGLRANTGELFF. CDR3 nucleotides: TGTGCCAGCAGTTTAGCGGGAGGGTTGAGAGCGAACACCGGGGAGCTGTTTTTT.

The chain carries TRBV11-2 and TRBJ1-2, with 7 bases matching TRBD1. Per germline, CDR1 SGHAT and CDR2 FQNNGV. The V segment lost 5 bases and the J segment 7 bases; nucleotides outside the gene matches: 10. This CDR3 comprises 14 residues. CDR3 bases: TGTGCCAGCAGCCTTCGGGACAGCTTCGTTGGCTACACCTTC. Translated, it gives CASSLRDSFVGYTF. The full variable domain, rest sourced from reference TRBV11-2 and TRBJ1-2, is EAGVAQSPRYKIIEKRQSVAFWCNPISGHATLYWYQQILGQGPKLLIQFQNNGVVDDSQLPKDRFSAERLKGVDSTLKIQPAKLEDSAVYLCASSLRDSFVGYTFGSGTRLTVV.

The rearrangement links TRBV12-3 or TRBV12-4 to TRBJ2-1; unclear D gene. The CDR3 consists of 11 residues. V lost 3 bases to trimming and J lost 13 bases, with 10 bases between them. Written as DNA, the CDR3 is TGTGCCAGCAGTTTGAGTTCGGATCAGTTCTTC. Translating it yields CASSLSSDQFF.

This clonotype was found a few times. The rearrangement uses TRBV12-3 or TRBV12-4 and TRBJ2-3, with a tentative D call TRBD1 (5 bases). This CDR3 has 15 residues. V was pared by 6 bases and J by 4 bases, with 17 bases between. The CDR3 DNA reads TGTGCCAGCAGGGGGCGACCCGTGGGTCCAGATACGCAGTATTTT. Translated, it gives CASRGRPVGPDTQYF.

This chain uses TRBV20-1 with TRBJ2-3; 8 bases map to TRBD2. The trim removed 4 bases at V and 1 base at J, leaving 10 bases unmatched. The CDR3 totals 16 residues. Per the germline V gene, CDR1 is DFQATT and CDR2 is SNEGSKA (reference sequence). DNA of the CDR3: TGCAGTGCTACAAAAACCGGGGGGGCCGGCACAGATACGCAGTATTTT. This translates into CSATKTGGAGTDTQYF.

This clonotype was seen more than once but under ten times. The V call is TRBV5-1, the J call TRBJ1-4; no clear D gene. CDR3 size: 15 residues. Trimming took 0 bases from V and 9 from J, leaving 15 bases between them. Looked up from germline, CDR1 is SGHRS and CDR2 is YFSETQ. CDR3 residues: CASSLEGSPHQKLFF. CDR3 bases: TGCGCCAGCAGCTTGGAAGGCAGCCCTCACCAAAAACTGTTTTTT.

At least ten counts were recorded for this clonotype. The J gene is TRBJ2-3, the V gene TRBV3-1; D not resolved. V gave up 1 base and J gave up 4 bases, with 9 bases separating them. The CDR3 is made up of 14 amino acids. Germline lookup yields CDR1 LGHDT and CDR2 YNNKEL (reference sequence). The CDR3 spells CASSQVARADTQYF. In nucleotides, the CDR3 is TGTGCCAGCAGCCAAGTAGCTAGAGCAGATACGCAGTATTTT.

The genes are TRBV5-1 and TRBJ2-3; D possibly corresponds to TRBD1 (5 bases). There are 15 residues in the CDR3. Germline lookup yields CDR1 SGHRS and CDR2 YFSETQ. V was shortened by 5 bases and J by 2 bases, with 15 bases between the two germline ends. This chain's CDR3 is CASRGGVGLTDTQYF. The CDR3 nucleotides are TGCGCCAGCAGAGGTGGGGTGGGGCTCACAGATACGCAGTATTTT.

The chain combines TRBV12-3 or TRBV12-4 with TRBJ1-6; no firm D call. V dropped 8 bases and J dropped 0 bases, with 8 bases sitting between them. CDR3 size: 14 residues. The CDR3 region has the DNA TGTGCCAGCCGAGATCTCTCCTATAATTCACCCCTCCACTTT. Residues: CASRDLSYNSPLHF.

This clonotype has a handful of counts. This chain connects TRBV7-2 to TRBJ2-5; D is uncertain. CDR1 and CDR2 from the germline V gene are SGHTA and FQGNSA. The CDR3 covers 15 residues. Trimming stripped 6 bases from V and 4 bases from J, with 18 bases between. CDR3 bases: TGTGCCAGCAGTTTCGGTCCGGCGGTCCGAGAGACCCAGTACTTC. Protein product: CASSFGPAVRETQYF.

V gene TRBV2 combines with J gene TRBJ2-6, with TRBD1 matching 8 bases. Germline CDR1 SNHLY, CDR2 FYNNEI. V was pared by 11 bases and J by 0 bases, with 12 bases of the junction left unmatched. This CDR3 region has 17 residues. CDR3 region: CAGGSVGTGSGANVLTF. The CDR3 DNA reads TGTGCCGGGGGGTCGGTCGGGACAGGCTCTGGGGCCAACGTCCTGACTTTC.

This clonotype showed up many times. The V and J genes are TRBV12-3 or TRBV12-4 and TRBJ1-5; 10 bases agree with TRBD1. J lost 6 bases, V lost 6 bases, and 5 bases had no gene match. This CDR3 has 14 residues. CDR3 in amino acids: CASRGQGDSQPQHF. Here the CDR3 DNA reads TGTGCCAGCAGAGGACAGGGGGATAGTCAGCCCCAGCATTTT.

This chain joins TRBV9 and TRBJ2-2; 11 nucleotides match TRBD1. CDR3 length equals 15 residues. V gave up 1 base and J gave up 5 bases; unmatched junction bases: 1. Germline V CDR1 and CDR2: SGDLS, YYNGEE. CDR3 coding DNA: TGTGCCAGCAGCGTACGGGACAGGGGGACCGGGGAGCTGTTTTTT. It encodes CASSVRDRGTGELFF.

The chain is built from TRBV6-5 and TRBJ2-1, with D unclear. V was cut by 5 bases and J by 13 bases, with 18 bases left in between. Germline CDR1 and CDR2: MNHEY and SVGAGI. The CDR3 totals 13 residues. The CDR3, as DNA: TGTGCCAGCAGTCGCTTTTGGGCGGAACCTCAGTTCTTC. Amino acids: CASSRFWAEPQFF.

In this sample, this clonotype turned up a few times. At one end the junction does not follow the germline gene, possibly because of a read error. The chain uses TRBV7-9 and TRBJ1-3; perhaps TRBD1 as D (5 bases). The CDR3 contains 17 residues. The V gene's germline CDR1 is SEHNR and CDR2 FQNEAQ (reference sequence). The CDR3 reads CASSIAPDRDSGNTIYF. The CDR3 nucleotides are TGTGCCAGCAGCATAGCCCCCGACAGAGACTCTGGAAACACCATATATTTT.

The chain combines TRBV6-5 with TRBJ1-3, with a possible D match to TRBD1 (5 bases). V was pared by 0 bases and J by 0 bases, with 18 bases between. Germline CDR1 reads MNHEY; CDR2 reads SVGAGI. The CDR3 consists of 19 residues. CDR3 amino acids: CASSYSTPGGTDSGNTIYF. The CDR3, as DNA: TGTGCCAGCAGTTACTCCACCCCCGGCGGGACGGACTCTGGAAACACCATATATTTT.

This clonotype turned up a few times. J is TRBJ2-3 and V is TRBV5-1; 13 bases fit TRBD2. The V segment lost 6 bases and the J segment 6 bases; nucleotides outside the gene matches: 1. This CDR3 spans 13 amino acids. In germline, CDR1 is SGHRS, CDR2 YFSETQ. In DNA form, the CDR3 reads TGCGCCAGCACGGGACTAGCGGGGGATACGCAGTATTTT. Its protein is CASTGLAGDTQYF.

This clonotype was counted only a few times. V usage is TRBV7-9 and J usage is TRBJ2-5, with 7 bases fitting TRBD1. The CDR3 loop spans 16 amino acids. The V and J ends lost 5 bases and 2 bases, in that order; junction bases with no gene match: 11. The germline CDR1 and CDR2 sequences are SEHNR and FQNEAQ (reference sequence). CDR3 coding DNA: TGTGCCAGCAGCGATAGGGGTTTGGGACAGCAAGAGACCCAGTACTTC. Its protein is CASSDRGLGQQETQYF.